This T cell receptor (beta chain) was captured by sequencing in a study of beta chain features in type 1 diabetes. Study background: Examination covered some 99,000,000 sorted cells spanning all samples.

In regard to this clone: Antigen unknown.

Study observations and caveats: Researchers report that Type 1 diabetes patients had moderately but significantly shorter TCRB CDR3s across all four CD4+ subsets.

Germline CDR1 reads SNHLY; CDR2 reads FYNNEI. This CDR3 has 16 residues. Trimming removed 7 bases from V and 3 bases from J; junction bases left unmatched: 6. CD45RO/CCR7/CD25/CD127/CD95/CD27 sorting isolated CD4+ naive, central memory, regulatory and stem cell-like memory cells. As every portion of the isolated RNA was reverse transcribed, the sequencing read expressed TCRB transcripts. Data came from immunoSEQ multiplex PCR; TCRdb stores just in-frame clones and leaves some out. This table holds around 300,000 clones, about 8.5% found once. The sample comprised central memory CD4+ T cells from blood. The chain recombines TRBV2 with TRBJ2-3, with 14 bases lining up with TRBD2. This TCR was sampled from a woman in her late teens or twenties in good health. CDR3 nucleotide sequence: TGTGCCAGCACCAAGACTAGCGGGAGGGCAACAGATACGCAGTATTTT. Translation gives CASTKTSGRATDTQYF.